This is a list of T cell receptor beta chains from one sample in a study of STAT3 mutations in large granular lymphocyte leukemia. The protocol was immunoSEQ multiplex PCR, while the TCRdb copy is restricted to in-frame clones and leaves out a portion. Of about 16,000 clones in the sample, roughly four fifths were seen once. Sequencing used peripheral blood mononuclear cells. The receptor source for this set is a man aged 45-65 years with T-cell large granular lymphocyte leukemia. Some clones in this sample may be carry-over from other donors' samples. CDR3s include the opening cysteine and the closing phenylalanine or tryptophan. Fields, in order: J gene, D gene, V gene, clone size, CDR3 protein, CDR3 DNA. A D gene is named only where the DNA matches it firmly. For some rows the clone size is stated as once, few or many, or as a class when expanded; others skip it.

TRBJ2-2 | TRBD1 | TRBV5-1 | few | CASSLGDRIPGELFF | TGCGCCAGCAGCTTGGGGGACAGGATACCCGGGGAGCTGTTTTTT
TRBJ1-6 | TRBD1 | TRBV7-3 | - | CASQEQGSSPLHF | TGTGCCAGTCAGGAACAGGGGAGTTCACCCCTCCACTTT
TRBJ1-3 | TRBD1 | TRBV12-5 | - | CASGLVRGQGSGNTIYF | TGTGCTAGTGGTTTGGTACGTGGACAGGGAAGTGGAAACACCATATATTTT
TRBJ2-2 | - | TRBV18 | - | CASSSGTPVNTGELFF | TGTGCCAGCTCGTCCGGGACGCCGGTTAACACCGGGGAGCTGTTTTTT
TRBJ2-6 | TRBD2 | TRBV28 | - | CASSLGLAGRSGANVLTF | TGTGCCAGCAGTTTGGGTCTAGCGGGAAGATCCGGGGCCAACGTCCTGACTTTC
TRBJ2-5 | - | TRBV7-9 | few | CASSHAPETQYF | TGTGCCAGCAGCCACGCCCCCGAGACCCAGTACTTC
TRBJ2-1 | - | TRBV10-1 | - | CASSESGTSYNEQFF | TGCGCCAGCAGTGAGTCAGGGACGTCATACAATGAGCAGTTCTTC
TRBJ1-2 | - | TRBV14 | - | CASSPTQFYGYTF | TGTGCCAGCAGCCCAACTCAGTTCTATGGCTACACCTTC
TRBJ2-3 | TRBD1 | TRBV7-9 | - | CASSTGTGGADTDTQYF | TGTGCCAGCAGCACCGGGACAGGGGGCGCCGACACAGATACGCAGTATTTT
TRBJ1-2 | - | TRBV18 | - | CASSPYVTNYGYTF | TGTGCCAGCTCACCATATGTTACTAACTATGGCTACACCTTC
TRBJ2-1 | - | TRBV19 | - | CASSIRTESNEQFF | TGTGCCAGTAGTATTAGGACAGAATCTAATGAGCAGTTCTTC
TRBJ2-7 | - | TRBV18 | once | CASSPSQGPYEQYF | TGTGCCAGCTCACCATCCCAGGGGCCCTACGAGCAGTACTTC
TRBJ2-7 | - | TRBV13 | - | CASRRQATYEQYF | TGTGCCAGCAGACGGCAGGCCACCTACGAGCAGTACTTC
TRBJ1-1 | - | TRBV5-1 | - | CASSLAATNTEAFF | TGCGCCAGCAGCTTGGCAGCGACGAACACTGAAGCTTTCTTT
TRBJ2-2 | TRBD1 | TRBV18 | - | CASSLGQANTGELFF | TGTGCCAGCTCGCTCGGACAGGCGAACACCGGGGAGCTGTTTTTT
TRBJ2-7 | TRBD2 | TRBV6-6 | - | CASRTRLAGEQYF | TGTGCCAGCAGGACCCGACTAGCGGGCGAGCAGTACTTC
TRBJ1-5 | - | TRBV7-8 | few | CASSLADSNQPQHF | TGTGCCAGCAGCTTAGCGGATAGCAATCAGCCCCAGCATTTT
TRBJ2-5 | - | TRBV7-2 | - | CASSSQGFQETQYF | TGTGCCAGCAGCTCTCAGGGTTTCCAAGAGACCCAGTACTTC
TRBJ2-1 | - | TRBV5-1 | once | CASSLEVRVSYNEQFF | TGCGCCAGCAGCTTGGAAGTCCGGGTGTCCTACAATGAGCAGTTCTTC
TRBJ2-7 | TRBD2 | TRBV28 | - | CASSLAGNYEQYF | TGTGCCAGCAGCTTAGCGGGGAACTACGAGCAGTACTTC
TRBJ2-2 | - | TRBV29-1 | few | CSVGQAFSGELFF | TGCAGCGTTGGACAGGCGTTCAGCGGGGAGCTGTTTTTT
TRBJ1-2 | TRBD1 | TRBV18 | - | CASSSNGQGANYGYTF | TGTGCCAGCTCATCAAACGGACAGGGGGCTAACTATGGCTACACCTTC
TRBJ1-5 | - | TRBV15 | - | CATSRARSENQPQHF | TGTGCCACCAGCAGAGCCCGGTCAGAAAATCAGCCCCAGCATTTT
TRBJ2-7 | - | TRBV7-2 | - | CASSLVRGSSYEQYF | TGTGCCAGCAGCTTAGTCAGGGGATCTTCCTACGAGCAGTACTTC
TRBJ2-1 | - | TRBV2 | - | CAEERGLSRVEQFF | TGTGCCGAGGAACGGGGGCTAAGTCGGGTTGAACAGTTCTTC
TRBJ2-7 | - | TRBV28 | - | CASSLRYEQYF | TGTGCCAGCAGTTTACGGTACGAGCAGTACTTC
TRBJ2-5 | - | TRBV10-3 | - | CAISGRRETQYF | TGTGCCATCAGTGGACGCCGGGAGACCCAGTACTTC
TRBJ1-6 | - | TRBV5-6 | medium-sized | CASSLGSSPLHF | TGTGCCAGCAGCTTGGGGAGTTCACCCCTCCACTTT
TRBJ1-1 | - | TRBV18 | - | CASSPAWGFEKGDTEAFF | TGTGCCAGCTCACCCGCCTGGGGTTTCGAAAAAGGGGACACTGAAGCTTTCTTT
TRBJ2-7 | TRBD1 | TRBV12-5 | - | CASGSETGVGEQYF | TGTGCTAGTGGAAGCGAGACAGGGGTGGGCGAGCAGTACTTC
TRBJ2-7 | - | TRBV6-1 | - | CASSEFLSYEQYF | TGTGCCAGCAGTGAATTCCTCTCCTACGAGCAGTACTTC
TRBJ2-5 | - | TRBV5-1 | - | CASSFGGFEETQYF | TGCGCCAGCAGCTTCGGGGGATTTGAAGAGACCCAGTACTTC
TRBJ2-1 | - | TRBV30 | - | CAWDSYNEQFF | TGTGCCTGGGACAGTTACAATGAGCAGTTCTTC
TRBJ2-3 | - | TRBV9 | once | CASSSRAGRDSDTQYF | TGTGCCAGCAGCTCCCGCGCTGGTAGGGATTCAGATACGCAGTATTTT
TRBJ1-1 | - | TRBV18 | once | CASSPPGGRNTEAFF | TGTGCCAGCTCACCACCGGGGGGCCGGAACACTGAAGCTTTCTTT
TRBJ2-1 | - | TRBV18 | - | CASSPAPAYNEQFF | TGTGCCAGCTCACCGGCCCCAGCGTACAATGAGCAGTTCTTC
TRBJ2-4 | - | TRBV7-7 | - | CASSLGGQPGRNIQYF | TGTGCCAGCAGCTTAGGCGGCCAGCCTGGACGGAACATTCAGTACTTC
TRBJ2-2 | - | TRBV9 | - | CASSVGRVNTGELFF | TGTGCCAGCAGCGTAGGAAGGGTGAACACCGGGGAGCTGTTTTTT
TRBJ2-7 | - | TRBV6-1 | - | CASSAGRAYEQYF | TGTGCCAGCAGTGCGGGCAGGGCCTACGAGCAGTACTTC
TRBJ2-1 | TRBD2 | TRBV7-9 | - | CASTVTRGGHNEQFF | TGTGCCAGCACCGTAACCCGGGGGGGACACAATGAGCAGTTCTTC
TRBJ1-1 | - | TRBV5-1 | - | CASSVGPGGGTEAFF | TGCGCCAGCAGTGTTGGCCCCGGGGGAGGAACTGAAGCTTTCTTT
TRBJ2-3 | - | TRBV18 | - | CASSPPVVTDTQYF | TGTGCCAGCTCACCACCGGTTGTCACAGATACGCAGTATTTT
TRBJ2-6 | - | TRBV5-1 | - | CASSTGAGANVLTF | TGCGCCAGCAGTACCGGGGCTGGGGCCAACGTCCTGACTTTC
TRBJ2-1 | - | TRBV10-2 | - | CASTWGINNEQFF | TGCGCCAGCACTTGGGGGATAAACAATGAGCAGTTCTTC
TRBJ1-6 | - | TRBV7-9 | - | CASSLIDNSPLHF | TGTGCCAGCAGCTTAATTGATAATTCACCCCTCCACTTT
TRBJ1-5 | TRBD1 | TRBV19 | - | CASSIRQGAYLGNQPQHF | TGTGCCAGTAGTATTCGGCAGGGGGCCTATTTAGGCAATCAGCCCCAGCATTTT
TRBJ2-5 | TRBD1 | TRBV7-2 | - | CASSSDRVETQYF | TGTGCCAGCAGCTCGGACAGGGTAGAGACCCAGTACTTC
TRBJ2-7 | - | TRBV2 | - | CASNRGGEAYEQYF | TGTGCCAGCAACAGGGGGGGGGAGGCCTACGAGCAGTACTTC
TRBJ1-2 | - | TRBV7-9 | - | CASSFGGRSYGYTF | TGTGCCAGCAGCTTTGGGGGTAGGAGCTATGGCTACACCTTC
TRBJ2-3 | - | TRBV7-2 | - | CASSSVADTQYF | TGTGCCAGCAGCTCCGTGGCAGATACGCAGTATTTT